This entry is about one T cell receptor (beta chain). This clone's antigen is unknown. These data originate in a study of monozygotic twins with inflammatory bowel disease (dated by TCRdb to between 2018 and 2021). As for the study more broadly: A total of 28 monozygotic twin pairs were included in the full study, comprising nine German pairs (four IBD-concordant, five IBD-discordant) and 19 IBD-discordant Danish pairs. Disease-associated traits were sought mainly through comparisons between IBD patients and their genetically identical healthy co-twins within discordant pairs. Each individual had, on average, about 151 000 unique TCRalpha sequences and 181 000 unique TCRbeta sequences available for analysis. Findings and caveats that apply to the study as a whole: Compared with healthy twins, IBD patients shared fewer clonotypes with other individuals, and the difference was most pronounced in patients with signs of disease activity. Distinction between different T cell subtypes could not be achieved in the analysis. IBD patients had lower TCRbeta repertoire diversity, measured by the inverse Simpson index, than their healthy co-twins. Repertoire similarity did not differ between concordant and discordant twins, possibly due to limited statistical power. Background noise and inter-individual variability may have been introduced into the repertoires by the differing immunosuppressive treatments among patients. The results gave no support for a single strong signal or clonotype linked to IBD.

The CDR3 covers 16 residues, taking in both the cysteine and the phenylalanine. Only the protein sequence is given. From each donor, an approximately 2.3 ml peripheral blood sample was collected into PAXgene tubes and kept at -80 degrees C. Without T cell sorting, total RNA was isolated from whole blood using the PAXgene blood miRNA kit on an automated QIAcube. Peripheral blood from monozygotic twin pairs concordant or discordant for inflammatory bowel disease was subjected to deep TCRalpha and TCRbeta repertoire profiling with unique molecular barcoding. Smoking habits were recorded for all twin pairs, and each individual was classified as a current, former or never smoker. The protocol used for the library was 5' RACE. The input for every TCR library was 3,500 to 4,000 ng of total RNA. cDNA was synthesized with SMARTScribe reverse transcriptase in eight separate reactions per sample. During cDNA synthesis, unique molecular identifiers containing a 6-nucleotide sample barcode were introduced by template switching. Amplification of TCRalpha and TCRbeta cDNA involved two nested PCRs of approximately 16 and 10 cycles, and each PCR was followed by bead purification. Before amplification, the cDNA was treated with uracil DNA-glycosylase and purified using the QIAquick PCR purification kit. The second PCR added Illumina TruSeq-compatible adapters along with sample-specific barcodes. TapeStation and Qubit were used to check library quality and concentration, and 5 ng of each library was pooled. The pooled libraries were sequenced with 2 x 100 bp reads and custom sequencing primers on an Illumina HiSeq2500 single-index Rapid Run. The authors' pipeline ran thus. MiGEC version 1.2.6 was used for UMI-based consensus assembly to correct PCR and sequencing errors. V(D)J alignment, clonotype assembly and CDR3 extraction were performed with MiXCR version 2.1.1. Normalisation of gene usage, clonotype sharing and MAIT/NKT TCR abundance was achieved by analysing the top 1000, 10 000 and 20 000 clonotypes per sample. After downsampling to 27 000 UMIs, diversity was calculated as the inverse Simpson index using the vegan R package. Statistical testing used paired Mann-Whitney U tests on the discordant twin pairs and applied Benjamini-Hochberg correction for multiple testing. Once TCRdb had reprocessed the reads, it stored one entry per CDR3 protein sequence and supplied no DNA. TCRdb's processing, not the authors', yielded these V and J calls. The sample's records list approximately 400,000 distinct CDR3 sequences. Roughly 2.3% of the sample is in the top ten clones.

In this chain, TRBV12-3 or TRBV12-4 is recombined with TRBJ1-1; TCRdb picks TRBD1, but there is no DNA to check that call. The receptor's source is a human donor with ulcerative colitis or Crohn's disease, or a healthy co-twin of an affected twin (not recorded which). The sample taken for sequencing was blood. The CDR3 region: CASSPSGGGVNTEAFF.